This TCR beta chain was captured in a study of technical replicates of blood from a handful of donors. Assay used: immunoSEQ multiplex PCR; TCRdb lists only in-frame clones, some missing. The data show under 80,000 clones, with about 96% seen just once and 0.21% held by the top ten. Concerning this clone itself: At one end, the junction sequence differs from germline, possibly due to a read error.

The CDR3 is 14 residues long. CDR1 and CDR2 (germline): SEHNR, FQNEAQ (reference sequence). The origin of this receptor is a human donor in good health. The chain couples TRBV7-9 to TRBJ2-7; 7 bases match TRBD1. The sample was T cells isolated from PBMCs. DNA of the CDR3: TGTGCCAGCAGCTTAGCAGGGGGCTCCCACGAGCAGTACTTC. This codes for CASSLAGGSHEQYF.